Below, one T cell receptor (beta chain) is given with its context. The antigen is unknown. This sample was included in a study of regulatory T cells in long-lasting Graves disease. Study observations and caveats: Between persistent patients, thousands of public clonotypes were shared, exceeding the 800 to 1,000 shared between new patients. Under persistent disease, TRBV28, TRBJ1-2 and TRBJ2-5 were used preferentially.

Time point described: persistent/refractory GD, antithyroid drugs over 5 years with positive TRAb. TCR sequences were obtained from RNA taken from PBMCs. Under American Thyroid Association guidelines, Graves' disease was diagnosed. EDTA tubes collected 9 to 9.5 milliliters of peripheral blood. This CDR3 has 16 amino acids. The V and J ends lost 5 bases and 2 bases respectively, with 18 bases between them. In germline, CDR1 is SEHNR, CDR2 FQNEAQ (reference sequence). According to the study, TCR beta libraries were built with iRepertoire HTBI primers and CDR3-region Arm-PCR. TCRdb passed the multiplex PCR reads through MiXCR, listing each CDR3 protein once. The sample yields 700,000 or so distinct CDR3 sequences, about 32% seen once.

The sequence was obtained from a female donor with Graves disease. The chain combines TRBV7-9 with TRBJ1-2, with D possibly TRBD1 on 5 matching bases. The sequences come from peripheral blood mononuclear cells (PBMCs), collected when the disease was refractory, from a patient treated with antithyroid drugs. The CDR3 loop is CASSTGAGLENYGYTF. For the CDR3, the DNA is TGTGCCAGCAGCACCGGGGCGGGACTCGAAAACTATGGCTACACCTTC.